This TCR beta chain was captured in a study of blood T cells in healthy people across ages. As for the study in general: Using template switching, researchers captured about one barcoded beta molecule for each two T cells.

The CDR3 sequence is 17 residues long. V was shortened by 2 bases and J by 2 bases, with 18 bases between the two germline ends. CDR1 and CDR2 (germline): SGHTA, FQGNSA. This clonotype was counted a few times. Combining a sample-barcoded 5' primer with a J-beta primer mix, a second PCR ran for about 6 to 12 cycles. TCRdb processed the 5' RACE reads anew with MiXCR; each CDR3 protein has one entry. Altogether fewer than 1.5 million distinct CDR3 sequences are present, around two fifths being singletons, with the ten largest covering 7.9%. The sequence was collected from a woman between 18 and 30 years old in good health. The sequencing input was blood. The chain has TRBV7-2 and TRBJ1-1; D unclear. The CDR3 spells CASSLTLRGRSNTEAFF. The CDR3 coding sequence is TGTGCCAGCAGCTTAACCCTTCGGGGAAGGAGTAACACTGAAGCTTTCTTT. Full variable domain (outside the CDR3, taken from reference TRBV7-2 and TRBJ1-1): GAGVSQSPSNKVTEKGKDVELRCDPISGHTALYWYRQSLGQGLEFLIYFQGNSAPDKSGLPSDRFSAERTGGSVSTLTIQRTQQEDSAVYLCASSLTLRGRSNTEAFFGQGTRLTVV.